The entry that follows covers one T cell receptor (beta chain) sequence. What it binds is not known. This sample stems from a study of cytomegalovirus exposure and HLA in healthy donors. Whole-study context: Within an early data release were about 80 million unique TCRs drawn from HLA-typed donors.

The V and J ends lost 0 bases and 2 bases, in that order; junction bases with no gene match: 8. The CDR3 totals 17 residues. CDR1 and CDR2 (germline): SGHDT, YYEEEE. PCR involved 60 Vbeta and 13 Jbeta primers. Produced via immunoSEQ multiplex PCR; TCRdb's table is partial and in-frame only. Of fewer than 80,000 clones listed, 60% to 80% are singletons. Overall study findings and caveats: Reported results showed that the classifier diagnosed cytomegalovirus status with high specificity and sensitivity. Among TCR beta chains, those listed as cytomegalovirus-associated numbered about 160. Roughly uniform depth of sequencing across donors was assumed in presence/absence analyses.

The rearrangement uses TRBV5-6 and TRBJ2-3, with TRBD1 matching 8 bases. The clonotype was recovered from a woman aged 40 to 50 in good health and CMV-seropositive. Sequencing was carried out using PBMCs. The CDR3 reads CASSLVGRGPITDTQYF. DNA of the CDR3: TGTGCCAGCAGCTTGGTGGGCAGGGGGCCTATCACAGATACGCAGTATTTT. Combining the CDR3 with reference TRBV5-6 and TRBJ2-3 gives the whole variable domain DAGVTQSPTHLIKTRGQQVTLRCSPKSGHDTVSWYQQALGQGPQFIFQYYEEEERQRGNFPDRFSGHQFPNYSSELNVNALLLGDSALYLCASSLVGRGPITDTQYFGPGTRLTVL.